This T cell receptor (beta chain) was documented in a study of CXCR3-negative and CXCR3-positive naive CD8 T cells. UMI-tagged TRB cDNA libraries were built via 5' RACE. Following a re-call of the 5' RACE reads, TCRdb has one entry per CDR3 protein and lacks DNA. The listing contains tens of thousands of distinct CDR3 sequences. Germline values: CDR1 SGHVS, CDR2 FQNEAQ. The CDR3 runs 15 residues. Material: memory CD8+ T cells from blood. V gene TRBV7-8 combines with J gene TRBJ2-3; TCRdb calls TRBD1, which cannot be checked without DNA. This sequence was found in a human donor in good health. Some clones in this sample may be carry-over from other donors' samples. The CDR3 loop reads CASSEDTQGPDTQYF.